This T cell receptor beta chain was observed in a study of CD8 T cells in Susac syndrome. V gave up 2 bases and J gave up 4 bases, with 20 bases separating them. CDR3 size: 17 residues. The germline V gene has CDR1 MNHEY and CDR2 SMNVEV (reference sequence). Random hexamers were used to reverse transcribe 0.5 to 1 ug of RNA. With immunoSEQ multiplex PCR, TCR beta CDR3 was amplified across 54 Vbeta and 13 Jbeta. TCRdb used MiXCR to reprocess the immunoSEQ multiplex PCR reads, holding one entry per CDR3 protein. Seen here are a few hundred thousand distinct CDR3 sequences, more than 85% observed once, and the top ten hold approximately 0.08%. TCR beta from blood CD8+ and CD4+ T cells was sequenced. TEMRA cells were FACS-enriched and CD8+ and CD4+ T cells negatively isolated.

The chain links TRBV27 to TRBJ1-2; a possible D gene is TRBD1 (5 bases). What was sequenced was CD4+ T cells from PBMCs. The TCR originated in a human donor with multiple sclerosis. In nucleotides, the CDR3 is TGTGCCAGCAGTTTAGGCGAGAGTTGGGGCCGGGGCTATGGCTACACCTTC. This gives the protein CASSLGESWGRGYGYTF.